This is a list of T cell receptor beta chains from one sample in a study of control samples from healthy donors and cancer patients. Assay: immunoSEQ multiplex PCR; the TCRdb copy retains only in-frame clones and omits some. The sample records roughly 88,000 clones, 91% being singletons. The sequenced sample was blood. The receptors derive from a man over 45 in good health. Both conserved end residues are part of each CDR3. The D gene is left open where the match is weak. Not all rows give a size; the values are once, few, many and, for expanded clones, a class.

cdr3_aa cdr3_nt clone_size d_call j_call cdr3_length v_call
CASSLGRFRDRDQPQHF TGTGCCAGCAGCTTAGGGCGATTCCGGGACAGGGATCAGCCCCAGCATTTT - TRBD1 TRBJ1-5 17 TRBV7-2
CASSFSAGEETQYF TGTGCCAGCAGCTTTTCGGCGGGAGAAGAGACCCAGTACTTC - TRBD2 TRBJ2-5 14 TRBV5-5
CASSLWQGTEAFF TGTGCCAGCAGTTTATGGCAGGGAACTGAAGCTTTCTTT - - TRBJ1-1 13 TRBV27
CATGQGADTQYF TGTGCCACCGGACAGGGGGCAGATACGCAGTATTTT - TRBD1 TRBJ2-3 12 TRBV24-1
CASSLGQNEQFF TGTGCCAGCAGTCTGGGACAGAATGAGCAGTTCTTC - TRBD1 TRBJ2-1 12 TRBV6-2/TRBV6-3
CASTRGNEKLFF TGTGCCAGCACCAGGGGAAATGAAAAACTGTTTTTT - - TRBJ1-4 12 TRBV2
CASSQVVAGRDNEQFF TGTGCCAGCAGCCAAGTGGTCGCCGGTCGGGACAATGAGCAGTTCTTC - - TRBJ2-1 16 TRBV14
CASKPDWTGGLPLHF TGTGCCAGCAAGCCAGACTGGACAGGGGGGTTGCCCCTCCACTTT - TRBD1 TRBJ1-6 15 TRBV27
CASTLGTSAYNEQFF TGTGCCAGTACCCTAGGGACTAGCGCCTACAATGAGCAGTTCTTC - TRBD2 TRBJ2-1 15 TRBV19
CASSLGLGETQYF TGTGCCAGCAGCTTAGGCCTGGGAGAGACCCAGTACTTC - - TRBJ2-5 13 TRBV7-9
CSASAGGVYEQYF TGCAGTGCTAGTGCCGGGGGGGTCTACGAGCAGTACTTC - TRBD2 TRBJ2-7 13 TRBV20-1
CASSIWGPGYGYTF TGTGCCAGTAGTATTTGGGGGCCGGGCTATGGCTACACCTTC - - TRBJ1-2 14 TRBV19
CASSFTQGVPGNTIYF TGTGCCAGCAGTTTTACCCAGGGAGTGCCTGGAAACACCATATATTTT - - TRBJ1-3 16 TRBV7-2
CASSQDLGRPYEQYF TGTGCCAGCAGCCAAGATCTCGGCAGACCCTACGAGCAGTACTTC once - TRBJ2-7 15 TRBV4-2
CASRPGQGGTEAFF TGTGCCTCCAGGCCGGGACAGGGGGGGACTGAAGCTTTCTTT once TRBD1 TRBJ1-1 14 TRBV7-2
CASSSEVGGYQPQHF TGTGCCAGCAGCTCCGAGGTGGGGGGCTATCAGCCCCAGCATTTT - - TRBJ1-5 15 TRBV7-2
CASSPGLAGQYEQYF TGTGCCAGCAGCCCGGGACTAGCGGGTCAGTACGAGCAGTACTTC many TRBD2 TRBJ2-7 15 TRBV3-1/TRBV3-2
CASSLSAEFTMNTEAFF TGTGCCAGCAGCTTAAGTGCGGAGTTTACCATGAACACTGAAGCTTTCTTT - - TRBJ1-1 17 TRBV11-2
CASSLDRVSNQPQHF TGTGCCAGCAGTTTGGACAGGGTTAGCAATCAGCCCCAGCATTTT - TRBD1 TRBJ1-5 15 TRBV27
CASSPPSGGEQYF TGTGCCAGCTCACCACCGTCGGGCGGCGAGCAGTACTTC - - TRBJ2-7 13 TRBV18
CASSGLHGVGNTIYF TGTGCCAGCAGTGGGCTTCACGGGGTTGGAAACACCATATATTTT - - TRBJ1-3 15 TRBV25-1
CATSSMTENTGELFF TGTGCCACCAGCAGTATGACAGAAAACACCGGGGAGCTGTTTTTT - - TRBJ2-2 15 TRBV15
CAVQGATDTQYF TGTGCCGTCCAGGGTGCCACAGATACGCAGTATTTT few - TRBJ2-3 12 TRBV27
CAWDRSVGGYTF TGTGCCTGGGACAGGAGCGTAGGGGGCTACACCTTC - - TRBJ1-2 12 TRBV30
CASSYSKTGDSYNEQFF TGTGCCAGCAGTTACTCAAAAACGGGGGACTCCTACAATGAGCAGTTCTTC - - TRBJ2-1 17 TRBV6-2/TRBV6-3
CATSQGPYQPQHF TGTGCCACCAGCCAGGGGCCCTATCAGCCCCAGCATTTT - - TRBJ1-5 13 TRBV24-1
CASSEGSRTGRNQPQHF TGTGCCAGCAGTGAAGGATCTAGGACAGGCCGCAATCAGCCCCAGCATTTT - TRBD1 TRBJ1-5 17 TRBV6-1
CASSQDVGEAFF TGTGCCAGCAGTCAAGATGTGGGTGAAGCTTTCTTT - - TRBJ1-1 12 TRBV2
CASSERQGYGYTF TGTGCCAGCAGTGAACGGCAGGGCTATGGCTACACCTTC once - TRBJ1-2 13 TRBV6-1
CASRPKQGHYYYNEQFF TGTGCCAGCAGACCAAAACAGGGGCACTACTACTACAATGAGCAGTTCTTC - TRBD1 TRBJ2-1 17 TRBV5-5
CASSTWQAPYGYTF TGTGCCAGCAGCACTTGGCAGGCCCCCTATGGCTACACCTTC - - TRBJ1-2 14 TRBV27
CASSEQGATEQYF TGCGCCAGCAGTGAACAGGGGGCGACCGAGCAGTACTTC - TRBD1 TRBJ2-7 13 TRBV10-2
CASSQDLRRTGNTIYF TGTGCCAGCAGCCAAGATCTCCGACGGACTGGAAACACCATATATTTT - - TRBJ1-3 16 TRBV14